This T cell receptor beta chain was sequenced during a study of T cell repertoires in cytomegalovirus infection. Across the study: CMV epitopes, recently identified HLA-C-restricted and well-studied HLA-B-restricted, were used.

TCRdb reprocessed the reads with MiXCR, giving one entry per CDR3 protein. The sample yields about 900,000 distinct CDR3 sequences, about 33% seen once. The CDR3 sequence is 14 residues long. Germline V CDR1 and CDR2: LGHNA, YNFKEQ. V was trimmed by 0 bases and J by 5 bases, leaving 10 bases between them. With regard to this clonotype: Its specificity is unknown.

This receptor was identified in a human donor in good health (CMV status not recorded). Some clones in this sample may be carry-over from other donors' samples. The chain uses TRBV4-2 and TRBJ2-5, with D hard to call. The sequencing here drew on cultured CD8+ T cells from PBMCs, taken from culture after CMV antigen stimulation. CDR3 residues: CASSQDTVGETQYF. For the CDR3, the DNA is TGTGCCAGCAGCCAAGATACCGTGGGGGAGACCCAGTACTTC.